The T cell receptor beta chain described here comes from a study of T cell responses to AZD1222 COVID-19 vaccine. The CDR3 consists of 15 residues. Unmatched junction bases numbered 5, after V lost 3 bases and J lost 4 bases. CDR1 is SGHRS, CDR2 YFSETQ, per germline. The data were produced by immunoSEQ multiplex PCR, yet TCRdb's version contains in-frame clones alone and is incomplete. Here the sample spans about 120,000 clones, around 88% being singletons. Study-level findings and limits: Females outnumbered males among donors, who were mostly white British; clonal diversity was possibly underestimated. Spike-specific TCR depth and breadth grew after two AZD1222 doses.

A note on this clone: Antigen unknown.

The chain is built from TRBV5-1 and TRBJ1-3, with 9 bases that match TRBD1. This specimen was peripheral blood, taken 28 days after the second AZD1222 dose. This receptor was identified in an adult who received the AZD1222 COVID-19 vaccine. This CDR3 reads CASSSNRGRGNTIYF. The CDR3 DNA reads TGCGCCAGCAGCTCAAACAGGGGGCGAGGAAACACCATATATTTT.